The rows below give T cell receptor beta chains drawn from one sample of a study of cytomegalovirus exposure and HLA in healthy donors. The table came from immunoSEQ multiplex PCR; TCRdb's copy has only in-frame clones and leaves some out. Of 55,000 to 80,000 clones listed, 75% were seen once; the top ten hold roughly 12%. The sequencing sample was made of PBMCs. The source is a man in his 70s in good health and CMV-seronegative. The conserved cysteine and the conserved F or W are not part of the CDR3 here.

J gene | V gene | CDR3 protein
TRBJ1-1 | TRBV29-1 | SVSQGANTEAF
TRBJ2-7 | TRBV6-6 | ASSSGGYEQY
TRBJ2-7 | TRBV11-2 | ASSQSYRASYEQY
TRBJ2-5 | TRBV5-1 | ASSLQETQY
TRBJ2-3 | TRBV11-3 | ASSPSTGDTQY
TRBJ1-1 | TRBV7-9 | ASSLASTEAF
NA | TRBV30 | AWGGSRTTSSYEQY
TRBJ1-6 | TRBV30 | AWSGQGVSPLH
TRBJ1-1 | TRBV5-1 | ASSLGGTMNTEAF
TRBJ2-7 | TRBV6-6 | ASGDGAKGSYEQY
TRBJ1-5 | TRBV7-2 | ASSLGGVGSSNQPQH
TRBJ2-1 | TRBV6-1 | ASSLLAASYNEQF
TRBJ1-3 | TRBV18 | ASSQGSRSGNTIY
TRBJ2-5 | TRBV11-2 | ASSLSQGQGGETQY
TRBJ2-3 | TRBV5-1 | ASRPRLNTDTQY
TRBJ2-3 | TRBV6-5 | ASSYPGLDTQY
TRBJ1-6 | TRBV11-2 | ASSADRSPSSPLH
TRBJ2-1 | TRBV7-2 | ASSFSGTSGNEQF
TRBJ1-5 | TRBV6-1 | ASSERGQRRQPQH
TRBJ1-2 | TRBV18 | ASSPPSRGLDYGYT
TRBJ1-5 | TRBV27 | ASSTRVGQPQH
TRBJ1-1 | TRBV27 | ASSFRVGGNSEAF
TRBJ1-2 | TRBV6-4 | ASSAGTGDAYT
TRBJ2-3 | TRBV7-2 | ASSSSGGVASDTQY
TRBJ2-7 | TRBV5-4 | ASSPSWEVGVYEQY
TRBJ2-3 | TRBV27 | ASSPSTDTQY
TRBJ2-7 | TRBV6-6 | ASRLSGATSYEQY
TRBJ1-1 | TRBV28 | ASSSQNTEAF
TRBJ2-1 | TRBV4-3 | ASSPDRAIYNEQF
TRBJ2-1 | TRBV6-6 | ASGGGGTSGMDEQF
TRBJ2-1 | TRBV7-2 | ASSPPYRDNEQF
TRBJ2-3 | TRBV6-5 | ASSYALAGVGDTQY
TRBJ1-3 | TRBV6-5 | ASSYSRTGVNTIY
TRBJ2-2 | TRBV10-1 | ASSEAGNTGELF
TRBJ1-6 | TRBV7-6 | ASSRDRDNSPLH
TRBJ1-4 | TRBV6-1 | ASSRQSDEKLF
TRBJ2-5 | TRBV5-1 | ASSPPGTGETQY
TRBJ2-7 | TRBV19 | ASSAAPRGVSYEQY
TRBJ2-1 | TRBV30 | AWSVQGGNEQF
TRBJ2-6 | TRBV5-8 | ASSLKGQTGANVLT
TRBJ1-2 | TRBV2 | ASSLTGANGYT
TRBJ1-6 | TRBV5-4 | ASSPGQGSNSPLH
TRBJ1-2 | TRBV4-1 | ASSQVQGGYGYT
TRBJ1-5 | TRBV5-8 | ASSPLGRGSQPQH
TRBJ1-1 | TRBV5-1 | ASSANPDGMNTEAF
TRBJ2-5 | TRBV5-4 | ASSLYAAGLETQY
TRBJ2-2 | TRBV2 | ASSEKVRRPQTNTGELF
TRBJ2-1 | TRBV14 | ASSPHIRGTEQF
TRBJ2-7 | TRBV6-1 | ASSEPGGRGTYEQY
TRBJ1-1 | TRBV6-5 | ASSTPGQGAEAF
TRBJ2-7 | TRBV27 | ASSFWSAGEQY
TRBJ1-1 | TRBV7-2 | ASSQVVNTEAF
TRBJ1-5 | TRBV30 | AWSAGFAGNQPQH
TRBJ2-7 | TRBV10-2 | ASSERSFTYEQY
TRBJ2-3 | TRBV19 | ASSMEGGGAQY
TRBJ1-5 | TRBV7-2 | ASSLSGLSNQPQH
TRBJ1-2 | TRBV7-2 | ASSLTPKGASGYT